Following are 30 T cell receptor beta chains from one sample sequenced in a study of tumor-infiltrating lymphocytes in localized non-small cell lung cancer. Using immunoSEQ multiplex PCR, the repertoire was profiled, and TCRdb retains in-frame clones only, with some absent. The table lists about 24,000 clones, approximately 59% of them singletons. Material for sequencing was lung tumor tissue. The receptor set was obtained from a human donor with non-small cell lung cancer.

The V and J genes are TRBV5-4 and TRBJ1-1, with unresolved D. From germline, CDR1 is SGHNT and CDR2 YYREEE (reference sequence). CDR3 size: 14 residues. With 9 bases removed from V and 0 bases from J, the gap between germline ends came to 15 bases. CDR3 amino acids: CATKTGVMNTEAFF. The DNA for the CDR3 is TGTGCCACCAAAACGGGAGTAATGAACACTGAAGCTTTCTTT.

The chain carries TRBV20-1 and TRBJ1-2, with 9 bases lining up with TRBD1. From germline, CDR1 is DFQATT and CDR2 SNEGSKA (reference sequence). With V trimmed by 3 bases and J by 14 bases, 4 bases remained unmatched. The CDR3 contains 10 residues. For the CDR3, the DNA is TGCAGTGCTAGCCCCGGGACAGGGACCTTC. Residues: CSASPGTGTF.

This clone was seen just once. The chain carries TRBV5-6 and TRBJ2-7; 8 bases fit TRBD1. Germline assignment: CDR1 SGHDT and CDR2 YYEEEE. This CDR3 region has 15 residues. With V trimmed by 0 bases and J by 6 bases, 8 bases remained unmatched. The CDR3 is CASSLGSGQVSEQYF. The CDR3 DNA reads as TGTGCCAGCAGCTTGGGGTCGGGACAGGTCTCCGAGCAGTACTTC.

The V and J genes are TRBV28 and TRBJ2-7; 8 bases map to TRBD1. CDR1 MDHEN and CDR2 SYDVKM come from the germline V gene. V lost 8 bases to trimming and J lost 4 bases; unmatched junction nucleotides: 4. The CDR3 has 12 residues. CDR3 amino acids: CASRTGMYEQYF. The CDR3, as DNA: TGTGCCAGCCGGACAGGGATGTACGAGCAGTACTTC.

The CDR3 nucleotides are TGTGCCAGCAGCCGACCCCTTGGCCCCGGGGAGCTGTTTTTT. Its protein product is CASSRPLGPGELFF. V and J are TRBV7-2 and TRBJ2-2; D uncertain. CDR3 length equals 14 residues. The germline V and J ends were trimmed by 5 bases and 6 bases, with 13 bases remaining between them. Germline CDR1 and CDR2: SGHTA and FQGNSA. Drawing the rest from reference TRBV7-2 and TRBJ2-2, the complete variable domain is GAGVSQSPSNKVTEKGKDVELRCDPISGHTALYWYRQSLGQGLEFLIYFQGNSAPDKSGLPSDRFSAERTGGSVSTLTIQRTQQEDSAVYLCASSRPLGPGELFFGEGSRLTVL.

This chain joins TRBV27 and TRBJ1-5; D gene unclear. In germline, CDR1 is MNHEY, CDR2 SMNVEV (reference sequence). The CDR3 spans 13 residues. Trimming shortened V by 8 bases and J by 7 bases, and 15 bases separated the two germline ends. In nucleotides, the CDR3 is TGTGCCAGCTCCGTGGTTAGGGCGCAGCCCCAGCATTTT. Its protein product is CASSVVRAQPQHF.

This clone was seen only a few times. The chain employs TRBV6-1 and TRBJ1-1, with D perhaps matching TRBD1 (5 bases). Germline CDR1 MNHNS, CDR2 SASEGT. The CDR3 sequence is 15 residues long. V lost 3 bases and J lost 11, with 22 bases in between. In nucleotides, the CDR3 is TGTGCCAGCAGTGACTCCAGGGCGTCCCAGAGTGAGGCTTTCTTT. Translated: CASSDSRASQSEAFF.

This chain links TRBV6-1 with TRBJ1-1; the match to TRBD1 covers 10 bases. In germline, CDR1 is MNHNS, CDR2 SASEGT. CDR3 length equals 14 residues. The ends lost 10 bases at V and 5 bases at J; junction bases unmatched: 10. The CDR3 sequence: CATSDRGKGTEAFF. The CDR3 DNA sequence: TGTGCCACCTCGGACAGGGGGAAAGGGACTGAAGCTTTCTTT.

This clone was counted once. The chain employs TRBV27 and TRBJ1-2; 7 bases are a match to TRBD1. Trimming cost V 8 bases and J 0 bases; bases outside gene matches: 12. This CDR3 is built from 16 residues. In germline, CDR1 is MNHEY, CDR2 SMNVEV (reference sequence). The CDR3 protein is CASGNRGGYSNYGYTF. The CDR3 DNA reads as TGTGCCAGCGGAAACAGGGGCGGGTACTCTAACTATGGCTACACCTTC.

By share, this clone counts as medium-sized. The chain combines TRBV5-6 with TRBJ2-1, with D possibly matching TRBD1 (6 bases). CDR1 and CDR2 (germline): SGHDT, YYEEEE. CDR3 length: 12 residues. V was trimmed by 4 bases and J by 14 bases, leaving 16 bases between them. The CDR3 spells CASSIEDSPEFF. DNA for the CDR3: TGTGCCAGCAGCATAGAGGACAGTCCGGAGTTCTTC.

J is TRBJ1-5 and V is TRBV30; the match to TRBD1 covers 7 bases. The CDR3 has 13 amino acids. Unmatched junction bases numbered 6, after V lost 5 bases and J lost 5 bases. Looked up from germline, CDR1 is GTSNPN and CDR2 is SVGIG (reference sequence). CDR3 residues: CAWGRGNYQPQHF. The CDR3 DNA reads as TGTGCCTGGGGCAGGGGGAACTATCAGCCCCAGCATTTT.

This clone was picked up a small number of times. The genes are TRBV10-1 and TRBJ1-5; 7 bases fit TRBD1. With V trimmed by 3 bases and J by 2 bases, 10 bases remained unmatched. Germline assignment: CDR1 WNHNN and CDR2 SYGVQD (reference sequence). This CDR3 contains 17 residues. The CDR3 sequence is CASSDQGGRLGNQPQHF. Written as DNA, the CDR3 is TGCGCCAGCAGTGACCAGGGGGGGAGATTAGGCAATCAGCCCCAGCATTTT.

This clone was observed a few times. The CDR3, as DNA: TGTGCCAGCAGCCCCATGACAGGGCTTTACGAGCAGTACTTC. This encodes CASSPMTGLYEQYF. V is TRBV6-1 and J is TRBJ2-7, with 7 bases matching TRBD1. This CDR3 spans 14 amino acids. Germline lookup yields CDR1 MNHNS and CDR2 SASEGT. V dropped 6 bases and J dropped 4; count of bases not matched to a gene: 9.

This clone was counted only a few times. This chain connects TRBV13 to TRBJ1-2, with 7 bases aligning to TRBD1. J lost 5 bases, V lost 4 bases, and 10 bases had no gene match. The CDR3 is 15 residues long. The V gene's germline CDR1 is PRHDT and CDR2 FYEKMQ (reference sequence). CDR3 nucleotides: TGTGCCAGCAGCTCGCACCCACAGGGGAATTATGGCTACACCTTC. Translation gives CASSSHPQGNYGYTF.

The V and J genes are TRBV5-4 and TRBJ2-3; 9 bases line up with TRBD1. J lost 5 bases, V lost 6 bases, and 10 bases had no gene match. Germline-derived CDR1 and CDR2 are SGHNT and YYREEE (reference sequence). The CDR3 runs 15 residues. The CDR3 protein is CASTTQGARQDTQYF. CDR3 bases: TGTGCCAGCACCACACAGGGGGCAAGACAAGATACGCAGTATTTT.

V usage is TRBV29-1 and J usage is TRBJ1-2, with 9 bases aligning to TRBD1. CDR1 SQVTM and CDR2 ANQGSEA come from the germline V gene. The CDR3 totals 15 residues. V shed 6 bases, J shed 3 bases, and the junction held 11 bases outside the gene matches. The DNA for the CDR3 is TGCAGCGTCCTTGCCGTGAGGACAGGGGACTATGGCTACACCTTC. Amino acid sequence: CSVLAVRTGDYGYTF.

The V call is TRBV2, the J call TRBJ2-7; 9 bases are shared with TRBD2. The CDR3 length is 17 residues. With 7 bases clipped from V and 0 bases from J, the junction kept 13 bases outside the gene matches. Per germline, CDR1 SNHLY and CDR2 FYNNEI. CDR3 nucleotide sequence: TGTGCCAGCACCCCAGGGAGCGGGAGGAGGAGCTCCTACGAGCAGTACTTC. It encodes CASTPGSGRRSSYEQYF.

The CDR3 loop is CASSSGRSLSNQPQHF. DNA for the CDR3: TGTGCCAGCAGTTCCGGAAGGTCGCTTAGCAATCAGCCCCAGCATTTT. This sequence joins TRBV6-5 and TRBJ1-5, with unresolved D. Germline CDR1 and CDR2: MNHEY and SVGAGI. This CDR3 comprises 16 residues. Trimming stripped 4 bases from V and 0 bases from J, with 13 bases between.

CDR3 amino acids: CAISELTSGRAGEQFF. CDR3 nucleotide sequence: TGTGCCATCAGTGAGCTGACTAGCGGGAGGGCCGGTGAGCAGTTCTTC. This chain joins TRBV10-3 and TRBJ2-1; 14 bases are shared with TRBD2. V was clipped by 2 bases and J by 9 bases; unmatched bases: 6. Looked up from germline, CDR1 is ENHRY and CDR2 is SYGVKD. The CDR3 loop spans 16 amino acids.

V is TRBV6-6 and J is TRBJ2-1; the match to TRBD1 covers 7 bases. The CDR3 covers 15 residues. The germline V gene encodes CDR1 MNHNY and CDR2 SVGAGI (reference sequence). V shed 4 bases, J shed 4 bases, and the junction held 7 bases outside the gene matches. CDR3 protein: CASSSGQAKYNEQFF. The CDR3 DNA reads TGTGCCAGCAGTTCCGGACAGGCGAAATACAATGAGCAGTTCTTC.

The chain is built from TRBV5-6 and TRBJ1-5, with TRBD1 identical over 10 bases. The CDR3 is made up of 18 amino acids. V gave up 5 bases and J gave up 7 bases; unmatched junction bases: 18. CDR1 and CDR2 from the germline V gene are SGHDT and YYEEEE. CDR3 nucleotide sequence: TGTGCCAGCAGGTTTCCCAAGGGGGACAGGGGAATGCCCCAGCCCCAGCATTTT. It translates to CASRFPKGDRGMPQPQHF. The variable domain in full, with the rest retrieved from reference TRBV5-6 and TRBJ1-5, is DAGVTQSPTHLIKTRGQQVTLRCSPKSGHDTVSWYQQALGQGPQFIFQYYEEEERQRGNFPDRFSGHQFPNYSSELNVNALLLGDSALYLCASRFPKGDRGMPQPQHFGDGTRLSIL.

The J gene is TRBJ2-6, the V gene TRBV7-7, with D tentatively TRBD2 (6 bases). The germline V gene has CDR1 SSHAT and CDR2 FNYEAQ (reference sequence). Trimming cost V 5 bases and J 1 base, with 9 bases left between them. The CDR3 is 15 residues long. Written as DNA, the CDR3 is TGTGCCAGCAGCGGGGGGTTATCTGGGGCCAACGTCCTGACTTTC. Encoded protein: CASSGGLSGANVLTF.

The V gene is TRBV6-1, the J gene TRBJ2-7; D perhaps matches TRBD1 (6 bases). Between the trimmed V and J ends, which lost 7 bases and 2 bases, there was a span of 12 bases. Germline V gene sequence: CDR1 MNHNS, CDR2 SASEGT. The CDR3 covers 13 residues. The CDR3 nucleotides read TGTGCCAGCATGGGCACAGGGACCTACGAGCAGTACTTC. This encodes CASMGTGTYEQYF.

J is TRBJ1-5 and V is TRBV7-9, with 7 bases aligning to TRBD1. Germline V lookup: CDR1 SEHNR, CDR2 FQNEAQ (reference sequence). The CDR3 runs to 15 residues. V lost 5 bases to trimming and J lost 5 bases; unmatched junction nucleotides: 9. CDR3 sequence: CASSRQGSSDQPQHF. The CDR3 DNA reads as TGTGCCAGCAGCCGACAGGGATCGTCGGATCAGCCCCAGCATTTT.

The chain is built from TRBV19 and TRBJ1-1; 8 bases fit TRBD1. The length of the CDR3 is 17 residues. CDR1 is LNHDA and CDR2 is SQIVND in the germline V gene (reference sequence). J lost 0 bases, V lost 6 bases, and 12 bases had no gene match. The CDR3 nucleotides are TGTGCCAGTAGCCCTCCGACAGGGGACCCCATGAACACTGAAGCTTTCTTT. As protein: CASSPPTGDPMNTEAFF. Full variable domain (remainder filled in from reference TRBV19 and TRBJ1-1): DGGITQSPKYLFRKEGQNVTLSCEQNLNHDAMYWYRQDPGQGLRLIYYSQIVNDFQKGDIAEGYSVSREKKESFPLTVTSAQKNPTAFYLCASSPPTGDPMNTEAFFGQGTRLTVV.

The sample holds a few counts of this clone. The chain joins TRBV18 to TRBJ1-5; no firm D call. The V and J ends lost 3 bases and 8 bases respectively, with 11 bases between them. The CDR3 extends over 13 amino acids. Germline-derived CDR1 and CDR2 are KGHSH and LQKENI. CDR3 region: CASSPSDGEPQHF. The CDR3, as DNA: TGTGCCAGCTCACCGAGCGACGGGGAGCCCCAGCATTTT.

The genes are TRBV11-2 and TRBJ1-2; D gene uncertain. V was trimmed by 4 bases and J by 6 bases, leaving 15 bases between them. Looked up from germline, CDR1 is SGHAT and CDR2 is FQNNGV. The CDR3 loop spans 14 amino acids. CDR3 region: CASSSMGWGNGYTF. CDR3 DNA: TGTGCCAGCAGCTCAATGGGTTGGGGAAATGGCTACACCTTC.

J is TRBJ2-7 and V is TRBV15; D tentatively fits TRBD1 or TRBD2 (5 bases each). With 3 bases removed from V and 6 bases from J, the gap between germline ends came to 21 bases. Germline CDR1 LNHNV, CDR2 YYDKDF (reference sequence). CDR3 length: 16 amino acids. The CDR3 reads CATSRNAGTGFSEQYF. The DNA for the CDR3 is TGTGCCACCAGCAGGAATGCCGGGACGGGGTTTAGCGAGCAGTACTTC.

The V and J genes are TRBV7-9 and TRBJ2-5, with TRBD1 matching 7 bases. The V gene end was trimmed by 0 bases and the J gene end by 4 bases; junction bases not matched to a gene: 8. Germline assignment: CDR1 SEHNR and CDR2 FQNEAQ (reference sequence). The length of the CDR3 is 16 residues. CDR3 in amino acids: CASSLAPGGIAETQYF. In DNA form, the CDR3 reads TGTGCCAGCAGCTTAGCTCCAGGGGGTATAGCAGAGACCCAGTACTTC.

This clone was picked up a small number of times. This sequence joins TRBV9 and TRBJ2-3; TRBD2 agrees at 8 bases. The CDR3 spans 17 residues. V lost 0 bases and J lost 6; bases outside the gene matches: 12. The germline gives CDR1 SGDLS, CDR2 YYNGEE. The CDR3 nucleotides are TGTGCCAGCAGCGTAGGGATCCTTCGGGAGGGCCTGGATACGCAGTATTTT. Encoded protein: CASSVGILREGLDTQYF. The full variable domain, rest sourced from reference TRBV9 and TRBJ2-3, is DSGVTQTPKHLITATGQRVTLRCSPRSGDLSVYWYQQSLDQGLQFLIQYYNGEERAKGNILERFSAQQFPDLHSELNLSSLELGDSALYFCASSVGILREGLDTQYFGPGTRLTVL.